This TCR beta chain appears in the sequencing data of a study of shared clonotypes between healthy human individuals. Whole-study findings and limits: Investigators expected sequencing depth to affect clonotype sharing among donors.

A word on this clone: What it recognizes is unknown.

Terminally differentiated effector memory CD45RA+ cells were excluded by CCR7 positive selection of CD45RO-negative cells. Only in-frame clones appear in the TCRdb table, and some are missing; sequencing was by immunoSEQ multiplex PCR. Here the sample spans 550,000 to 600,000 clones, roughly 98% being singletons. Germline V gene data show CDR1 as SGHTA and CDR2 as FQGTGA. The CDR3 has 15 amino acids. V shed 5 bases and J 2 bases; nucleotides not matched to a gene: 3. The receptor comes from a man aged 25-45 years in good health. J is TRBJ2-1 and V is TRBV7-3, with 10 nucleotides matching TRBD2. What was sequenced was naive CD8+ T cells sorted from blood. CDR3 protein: CASSPGLAAYNEQFF. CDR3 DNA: TGTGCCAGCAGCCCCGGACTAGCGGCCTACAATGAGCAGTTCTTC.